This T cell receptor beta chain stems from a study of blood T cells in healthy people across ages. Whole-study results and caveats: The study found more naive CD4+ cells and higher diversity in long-lived than aged donors. Significant beta diversity loss was already apparent by age roughly 40, declining roughly linearly.

Notes on this clonotype: The target antigen is unknown. Mismatch with germline at one junction end may stem from a read error.

Germline loops: CDR1 LGHDT, CDR2 YNNKEL (reference sequence). The length of the CDR3 is 13 residues. The authors ran a second PCR of roughly 6 to 12 cycles using a sample-barcoded 5' primer and a J-beta primer mix. No fewer than 3 million CDR3-containing paired-end reads came from each sample. TCRdb fed the 5' RACE reads into MiXCR, producing one record per CDR3 protein. In the table there are hundreds of thousands of distinct CDR3 sequences, approximately 40% of which are singletons. The origin of this receptor is an elderly man in good health. Sequencing used blood. V is TRBV3-1 and J is TRBJ2-7, with TRBD1 matching over 7 bases. Here the CDR3 reads CAISQVTGPEQYF. The CDR3 DNA sequence: TGTGCCATCAGCCAAGTGACAGGGCCCGAGCAGTACTTC.